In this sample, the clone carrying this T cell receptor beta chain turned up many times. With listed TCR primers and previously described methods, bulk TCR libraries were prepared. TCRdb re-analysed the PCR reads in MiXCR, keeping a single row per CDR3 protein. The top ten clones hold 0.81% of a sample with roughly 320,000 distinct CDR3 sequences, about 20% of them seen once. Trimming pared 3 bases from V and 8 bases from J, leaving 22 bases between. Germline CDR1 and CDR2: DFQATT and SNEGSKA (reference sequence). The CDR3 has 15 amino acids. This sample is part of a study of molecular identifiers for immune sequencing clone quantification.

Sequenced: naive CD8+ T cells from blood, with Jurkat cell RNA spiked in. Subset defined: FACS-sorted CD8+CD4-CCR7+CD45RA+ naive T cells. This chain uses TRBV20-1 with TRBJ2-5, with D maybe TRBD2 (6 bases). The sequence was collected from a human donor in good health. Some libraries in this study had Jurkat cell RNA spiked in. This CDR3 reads CSARKASGPTDTQYF. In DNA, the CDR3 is TGCAGTGCTAGGAAGGCAAGCGGGCCCACGGATACCCAGTACTTC.